The 7 T cell receptor beta chains listed next were all sequenced from one sample in a study of OX40 agonist ivuxolimab in advanced cancers. Profiling relied on immunoSEQ multiplex PCR, and the TCRdb table lists in-frame clones only, not all of them. Found here are about 98,000 clones, 88% of them singletons; the top ten hold about 0.82%. The input for sequencing was CD4+ or CD8+ T cells sorted from blood, taken in a trial of the OX40 agonist ivuxolimab. The receptor source for this set is an adult with an advanced solid tumor such as melanoma, head and neck, liver or kidney cancer.

This clone was seen once. The rearrangement joins TRBV7-2 to TRBJ2-1, with TRBD1 matching 8 bases. CDR1 SGHTA and CDR2 FQGNSA come from the germline V gene. The CDR3 runs 15 residues. J gave up 6 bases and V 0 bases, and 4 bases lay outside the gene matches. The CDR3 DNA reads as TGTGCCAGCAGCTTAGCAAGTACAGGGGGCAATGAGCAGTTCTTC. Its translation is CASSLASTGGNEQFF.

This CDR3 reads CASRKISGVHTEAFF. CDR3 bases: TGTGCCAGCAGAAAAATCTCAGGGGTGCACACTGAAGCTTTCTTT. V and J are TRBV27 and TRBJ1-1; D is possibly TRBD1 (6 bases). The CDR3 consists of 15 residues. Trimming took 6 bases from V and 3 from J, leaving 17 bases between them. In germline, CDR1 is MNHEY, CDR2 SMNVEV (reference sequence).

This chain connects TRBV5-1 to TRBJ2-2, with D possibly matching TRBD2 (6 bases). CDR1 and CDR2 (germline): SGHRS, YFSETQ. Trimming removed 5 bases from V and 0 bases from J, with 11 bases in between. CDR3 length: 15 amino acids. The CDR3 DNA follows: TGCGCCAGCAGGGGGGGTCCTGCGAACACCGGGGAGCTGTTTTTT. The encoded protein is CASRGGPANTGELFF.

This clone appeared once. The chain employs TRBV2 and TRBJ2-3, with 13 positions matching TRBD2. The V gene end was trimmed by 6 bases and the J gene end by 5 bases; junction bases not matched to a gene: 11. Germline V gene sequence: CDR1 SNHLY, CDR2 FYNNEI. This CDR3 region has 17 residues. In nucleotides, the CDR3 is TGTGCCAGCAGGGCCCTACCGGGACTAGCGGGAAGAGATACGCAGTATTTT. Its protein is CASRALPGLAGRDTQYF.

Written as DNA, the CDR3 is TGTGCCAGCAGCTTAGGGCTAGCGGGAGGGCCGGGCACAGATACGCAGTATTTT. Its translation: CASSLGLAGGPGTDTQYF. The rearrangement links TRBV7-9 to TRBJ2-3; TRBD2 aligns across 12 bases. V lost 1 base, J lost 1 base, and 6 bases stayed unmatched. Germline V gives CDR1 SEHNR, CDR2 FQNEAQ (reference sequence). The CDR3 runs 18 residues.

V gene TRBV9 combines with J gene TRBJ2-3; D is undetermined. The ends were cut back, 0 bases at V and 3 bases at J, with 8 bases in the middle. The CDR3 has 14 amino acids. Germline V gene data show CDR1 as SGDLS and CDR2 as YYNGEE. The CDR3 region has the DNA TGTGCCAGCAGCGTAGCTACAGTGACAGATACGCAGTATTTT. This sequence encodes CASSVATVTDTQYF.

The chain recombines TRBV19 with TRBJ2-7; TRBD2 aligns across 9 bases. Germline V CDR1 and CDR2: LNHDA, SQIVND (reference sequence). The CDR3 has 14 residues. The V gene end was trimmed by 7 bases and the J gene end by 2 bases; junction bases not matched to a gene: 6. CDR3 region: CASMASGNPYEQYF. Written as DNA, the CDR3 is TGTGCCAGTATGGCTAGCGGGAACCCCTACGAGCAGTACTTC.